Ten or more counts support the clone carrying this T cell receptor beta chain. This sample was taken from a study of T cells in Graves' hyperthyroidism and ophthalmopathy. The germline V gene has CDR1 MGHRA and CDR2 YSYEKL. V was pared by 1 base and J by 3 bases, with 5 bases of the junction left unmatched. The CDR3 runs 15 residues. RNA transcripts served as the template for amplifying TCR beta CDR3 regions. First-round RT-PCR with HTBI primers amplified the TCR CDR3 region. TCRdb re-called the multiplex PCR reads with MiXCR, one entry per CDR3 protein. The sample lists hundreds of thousands of distinct CDR3 sequences; about 15% were seen once. Each diagnosis drew on symptoms, thyroxine, TRAb, thyroid ultrasound and orbital computed tomography findings.

The sequenced sample was blood. The TCR sequence derives from a woman younger than 35 with Graves' hyperthyroidism. The chain joins TRBV4-1 to TRBJ2-7, with 8 bases matching TRBD1. CDR3 sequence (DNA): TGCGCCAGCAGCCAAGGACAGGGGAGATTCTACGAGCAGTACTTC. Encoded protein: CASSQGQGRFYEQYF.